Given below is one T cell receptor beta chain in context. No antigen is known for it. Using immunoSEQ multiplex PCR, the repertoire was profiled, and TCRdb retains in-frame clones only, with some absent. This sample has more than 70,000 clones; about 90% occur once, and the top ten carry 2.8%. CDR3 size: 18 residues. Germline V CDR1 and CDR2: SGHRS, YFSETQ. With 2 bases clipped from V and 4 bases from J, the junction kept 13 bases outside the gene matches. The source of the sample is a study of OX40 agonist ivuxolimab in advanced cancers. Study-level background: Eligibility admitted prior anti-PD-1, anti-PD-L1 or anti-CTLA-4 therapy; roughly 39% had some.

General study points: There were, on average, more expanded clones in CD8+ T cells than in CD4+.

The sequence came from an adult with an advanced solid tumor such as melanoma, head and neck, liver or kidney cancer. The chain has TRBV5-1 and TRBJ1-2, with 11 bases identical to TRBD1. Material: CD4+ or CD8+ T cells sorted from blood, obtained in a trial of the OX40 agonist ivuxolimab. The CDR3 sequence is CASSLGGQGAIRSYGYTF. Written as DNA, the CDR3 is TGCGCCAGCAGCTTAGGCGGACAGGGGGCGATACGCTCCTATGGCTACACCTTC.